This T cell receptor (beta chain) was sequenced during a study of blood T cell repertoires in COVID-19 (dated by TCRdb to the early 2020s). Background for the entire study: The collaborator samples originated in the United States, Italy and Spain and spanned the acute and convalescent phases of COVID-19. HLA class I and class II types, where available, came from metadata supplied by the sample provider rather than from assay-based typing. The repertoires were released in a freely available public database intended as a resource for research on the immune response to SARS-CoV-2. Sample metadata almost always included a de-identified subject ID, COVID-19 status, age in years and sex. The samples were drawn from the first 160 participants of the ongoing ImmuneRACE study and from 1,200 or so subjects provided by 6 global collaborators. The prospective study material was composed of cDNA or gDNA derived from T cells, B-cell-depleted T cells, or PBMCs. The dataset comprised deeply sampled blood TCRbeta repertoires from subjects exposed to, actively infected with, or recovered from COVID-19. The research as a whole found: The amount of clinical and demographic metadata varied by source and participant and was provided uncurated.

TCRbeta CDR3 regions were amplified from genomic DNA using the immunoSEQ Assay, a bias-controlled multiplex PCR. The study's own analysis went as follows. The number of nucleated cells in each sample was estimated from the amplification of reference gene primers within the assay. Sequence reads were collapsed and filtered to measure the absolute abundance of every unique TCRbeta CDR3 rearrangement. For each sample, productive Simpson clonality was calculated as the square root of Simpson's diversity index over productive rearrangements. Not all clones reach the TCRdb copy of this immuneACCESS table, which keeps in-frame sequences only. Checked studies attribute under half of the gap to unresolved V genes and leave the rest unexplained. V, J and clone size are those of that table, while D and trimming were read from the DNA. The sample table holds around 300,000 clones, of which 75% to 90% were seen once. Roughly 2.1% of the sample lies in the top ten.

This clone showed up just once. Its antigen target is currently unknown. No much larger clonotype is one base removed from it; base qualities were not supplied. Another Seattle source contributed samples from volunteer blood donors who had recovered from COVID-19. Whole blood was collected in K2EDTA tubes by collaborating institutions according to the institutions' own protocols. Collaborator samples were shipped for TCRbeta analysis as frozen whole blood, isolated PBMCs, or DNA extracted from either sample type. The sequencing sample was made of peripheral blood. This TCR was sampled from a woman aged 30 to 39 who had recovered from COVID-19.

Here is the DNA: TGCGCCAGCAGCTCGACAGGGGGCATGGACACCATATATTTT. This sequence encodes CASSSTGGMDTIYF. Here the chain combines TRBV5-1 and TRBJ1-3, and 10 bases in between align with TRBD1. The CDR3 contains 14 residues, cysteine and phenylalanine counted. Left in the record is the CDR3 DNA by itself, 42 bases read in frame from the first base. CDR1 SGHRS and CDR2 YFSETQ are derived from the germline V gene. Ends trimmed: V by 3 bases, J by 8 bases; bases unmatched to a gene: 5.